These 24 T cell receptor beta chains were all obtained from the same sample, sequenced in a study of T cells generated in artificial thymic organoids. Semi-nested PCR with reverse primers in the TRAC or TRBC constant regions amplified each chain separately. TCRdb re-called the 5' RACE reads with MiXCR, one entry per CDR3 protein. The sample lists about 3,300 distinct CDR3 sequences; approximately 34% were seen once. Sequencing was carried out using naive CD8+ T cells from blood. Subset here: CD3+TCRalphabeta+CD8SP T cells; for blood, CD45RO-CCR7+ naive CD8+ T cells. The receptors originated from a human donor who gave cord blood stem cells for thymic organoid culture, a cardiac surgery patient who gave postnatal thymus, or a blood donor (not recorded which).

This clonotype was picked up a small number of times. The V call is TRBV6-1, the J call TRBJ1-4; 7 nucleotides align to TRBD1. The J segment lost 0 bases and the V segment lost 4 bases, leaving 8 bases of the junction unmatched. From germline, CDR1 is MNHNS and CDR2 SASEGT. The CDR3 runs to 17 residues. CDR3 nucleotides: TGTGCCAGCAGTGGTCTCAGGGGGTTAGCAACTAATGAAAAACTGTTTTTT. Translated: CASSGLRGLATNEKLFF.

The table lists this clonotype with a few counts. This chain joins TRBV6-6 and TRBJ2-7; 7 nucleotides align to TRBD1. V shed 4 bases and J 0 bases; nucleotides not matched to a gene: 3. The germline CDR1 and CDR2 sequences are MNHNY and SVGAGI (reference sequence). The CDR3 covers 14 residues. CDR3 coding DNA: TGTGCCAGCAGTTTGGACAGGCACTCCTACGAGCAGTACTTC. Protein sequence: CASSLDRHSYEQYF.

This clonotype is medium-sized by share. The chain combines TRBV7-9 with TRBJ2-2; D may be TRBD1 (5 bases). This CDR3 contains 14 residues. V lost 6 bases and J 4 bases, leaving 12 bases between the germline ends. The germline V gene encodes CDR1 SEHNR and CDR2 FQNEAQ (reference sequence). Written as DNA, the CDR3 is TGTGCCAGCAGGCCGGACAAGTCCACCGGGGAGCTGTTTTTT. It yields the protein CASRPDKSTGELFF.

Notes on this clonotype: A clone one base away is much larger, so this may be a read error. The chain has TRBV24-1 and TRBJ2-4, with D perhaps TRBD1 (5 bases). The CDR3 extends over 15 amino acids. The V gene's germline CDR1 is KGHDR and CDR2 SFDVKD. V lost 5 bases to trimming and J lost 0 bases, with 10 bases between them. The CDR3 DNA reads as TGTGCCACCAGTGGGGTAGGACAAGCCAAAAACATTCAGTACTTC. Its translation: CATSGVGQAKNIQYF.

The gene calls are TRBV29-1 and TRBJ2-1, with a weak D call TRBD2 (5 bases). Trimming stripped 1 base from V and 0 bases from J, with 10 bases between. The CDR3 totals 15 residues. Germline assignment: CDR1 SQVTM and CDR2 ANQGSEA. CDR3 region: CSVEGVGSSYNEQFF. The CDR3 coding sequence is TGCAGCGTTGAAGGGGTGGGGAGCTCCTACAATGAGCAGTTCTTC.

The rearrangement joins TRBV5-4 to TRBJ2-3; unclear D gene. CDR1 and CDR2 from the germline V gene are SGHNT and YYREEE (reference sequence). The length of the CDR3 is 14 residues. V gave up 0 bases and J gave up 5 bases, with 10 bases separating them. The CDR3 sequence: CASSLAKVVDTQYF. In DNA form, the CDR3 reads TGTGCCAGCAGCTTGGCCAAGGTCGTAGATACGCAGTATTTT.

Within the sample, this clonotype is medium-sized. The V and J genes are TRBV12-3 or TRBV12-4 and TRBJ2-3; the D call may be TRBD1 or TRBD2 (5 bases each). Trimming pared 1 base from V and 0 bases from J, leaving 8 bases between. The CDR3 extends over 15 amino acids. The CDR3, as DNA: TGTGCCAGCAGTTTAGGAGGGGCTAGCACAGATACGCAGTATTTT. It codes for CASSLGGASTDTQYF.

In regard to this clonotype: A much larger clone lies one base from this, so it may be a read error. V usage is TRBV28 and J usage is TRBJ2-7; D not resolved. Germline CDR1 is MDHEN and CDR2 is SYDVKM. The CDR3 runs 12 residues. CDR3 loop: CAGSPSPYEQYF. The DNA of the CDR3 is TGTGCCGGCAGCCCCTCCCCCTACGAGCAGTACTTC.

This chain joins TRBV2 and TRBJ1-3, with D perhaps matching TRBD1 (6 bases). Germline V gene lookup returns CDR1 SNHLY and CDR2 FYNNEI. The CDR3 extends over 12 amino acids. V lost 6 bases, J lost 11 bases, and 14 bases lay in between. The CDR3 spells CASRHPAGAIYF. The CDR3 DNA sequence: TGTGCCAGCAGACACCCGGCAGGGGCCATATATTTT.

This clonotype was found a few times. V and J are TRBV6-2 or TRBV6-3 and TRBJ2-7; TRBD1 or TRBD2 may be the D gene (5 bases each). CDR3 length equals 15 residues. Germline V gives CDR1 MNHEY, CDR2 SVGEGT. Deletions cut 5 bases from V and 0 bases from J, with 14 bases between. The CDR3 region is CASSPGPGGSYEQYF. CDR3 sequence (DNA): TGTGCCAGCAGTCCGGGACCTGGAGGCTCCTACGAGCAGTACTTC.

The CDR3, as DNA: TGTGCCAGCAGTTTAATGGCGGGAGAGAGGGAGCAGTTCTTC. This gives the protein CASSLMAGEREQFF. This chain joins TRBV27 and TRBJ2-1; 7 bases are a match to TRBD2. Germline V CDR1 and CDR2: MNHEY, SMNVEV (reference sequence). There are 14 residues in the CDR3. With V trimmed by 2 bases and J by 10 bases, 8 bases remained unmatched.

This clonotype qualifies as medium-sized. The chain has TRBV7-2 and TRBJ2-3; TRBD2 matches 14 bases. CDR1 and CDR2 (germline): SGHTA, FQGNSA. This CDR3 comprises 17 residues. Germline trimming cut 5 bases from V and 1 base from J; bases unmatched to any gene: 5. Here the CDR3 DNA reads TGTGCCAGCAGCCCGGGACTAGCGGGAGCACGCACAGATACGCAGTATTTT. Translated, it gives CASSPGLAGARTDTQYF.

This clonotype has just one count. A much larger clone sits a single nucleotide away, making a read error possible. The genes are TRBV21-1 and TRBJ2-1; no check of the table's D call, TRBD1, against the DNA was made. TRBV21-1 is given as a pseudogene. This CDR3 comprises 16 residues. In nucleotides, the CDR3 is TGTGCCAGCCGAGGACCGACCCGGGGGATGAACAATGAGCAGTTCTTC. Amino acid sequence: CASRGPTRGMNNEQFF.

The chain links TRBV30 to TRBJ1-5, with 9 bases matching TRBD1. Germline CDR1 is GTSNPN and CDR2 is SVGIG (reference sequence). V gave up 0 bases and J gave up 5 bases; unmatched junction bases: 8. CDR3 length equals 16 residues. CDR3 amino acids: CAWSVPDRGFYQPQHF. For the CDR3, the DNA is TGTGCCTGGAGTGTCCCAGACAGGGGGTTTTATCAGCCCCAGCATTTT.

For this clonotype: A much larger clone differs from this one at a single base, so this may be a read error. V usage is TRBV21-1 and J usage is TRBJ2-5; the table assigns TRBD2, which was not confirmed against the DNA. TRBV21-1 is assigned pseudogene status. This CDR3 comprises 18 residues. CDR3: CSSSKPLRLAGDQETQYF. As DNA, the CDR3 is TGTTCCAGCAGCAAACCACTAAGACTAGCGGGGGACCAAGAGACCCAGTACTTC.

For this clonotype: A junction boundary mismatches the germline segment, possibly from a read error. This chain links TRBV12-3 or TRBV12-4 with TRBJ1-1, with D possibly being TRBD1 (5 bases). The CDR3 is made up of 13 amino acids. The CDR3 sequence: CVSRVGSVTEAFF. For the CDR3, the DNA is TGTGTCAGCAGGGTTGGATCGGTCACTGAAGCTTTCTTT.

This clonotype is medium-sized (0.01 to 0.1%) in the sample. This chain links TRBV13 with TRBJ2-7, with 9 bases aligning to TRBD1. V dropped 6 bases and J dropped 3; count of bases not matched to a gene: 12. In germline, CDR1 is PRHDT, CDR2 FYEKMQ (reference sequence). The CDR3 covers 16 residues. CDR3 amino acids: CASSHPRGQGDYEQYF. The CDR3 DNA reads TGTGCCAGCAGTCACCCGCGGGGACAGGGCGACTACGAGCAGTACTTC.

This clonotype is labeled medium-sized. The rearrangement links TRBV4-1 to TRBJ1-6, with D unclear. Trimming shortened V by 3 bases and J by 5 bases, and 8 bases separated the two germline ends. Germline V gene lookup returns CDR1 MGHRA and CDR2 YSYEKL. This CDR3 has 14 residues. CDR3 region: CASSHLSDNSPLHF. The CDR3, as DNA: TGCGCCAGCAGCCATCTCAGCGATAATTCACCCCTCCACTTT.

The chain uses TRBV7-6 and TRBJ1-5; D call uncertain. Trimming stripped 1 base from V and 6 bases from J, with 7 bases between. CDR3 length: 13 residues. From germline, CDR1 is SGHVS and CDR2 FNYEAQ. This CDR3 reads CASSLGGTQPQHF. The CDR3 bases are TGTGCCAGCAGCTTAGGGGGAACTCAGCCCCAGCATTTT. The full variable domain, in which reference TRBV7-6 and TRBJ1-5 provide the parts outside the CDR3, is GAGVSQSPRYKVTKRGQDVALRCDPISGHVSLYWYRQALGQGPEFLTYFNYEAQQDKSGLPNDRFSAERPEGSISTLTIQRTEQRDSAMYRCASSLGGTQPQHFGDGTRLSIL.

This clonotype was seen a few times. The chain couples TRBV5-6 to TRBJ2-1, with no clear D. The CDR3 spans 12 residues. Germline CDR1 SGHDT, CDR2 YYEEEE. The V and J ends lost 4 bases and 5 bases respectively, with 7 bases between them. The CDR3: CASSPDHNEQFF. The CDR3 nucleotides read TGTGCCAGCAGCCCGGACCACAATGAGCAGTTCTTC.

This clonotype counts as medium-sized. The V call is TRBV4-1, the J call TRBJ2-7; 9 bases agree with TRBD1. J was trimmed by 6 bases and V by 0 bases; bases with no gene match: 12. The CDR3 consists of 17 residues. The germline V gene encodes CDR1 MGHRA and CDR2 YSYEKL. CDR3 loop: CASSQEKIGTGIREQYF. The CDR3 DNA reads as TGCGCCAGCAGCCAAGAAAAAATCGGGACAGGGATCCGCGAGCAGTACTTC.

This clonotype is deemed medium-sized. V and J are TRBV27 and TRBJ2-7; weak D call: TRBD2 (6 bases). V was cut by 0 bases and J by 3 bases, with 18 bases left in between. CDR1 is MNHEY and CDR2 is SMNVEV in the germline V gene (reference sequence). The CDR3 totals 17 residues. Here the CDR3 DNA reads TGTGCCAGCAGTTTATCGATTTACGCGGGACTCCGCTACGAGCAGTACTTC. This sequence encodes CASSLSIYAGLRYEQYF.

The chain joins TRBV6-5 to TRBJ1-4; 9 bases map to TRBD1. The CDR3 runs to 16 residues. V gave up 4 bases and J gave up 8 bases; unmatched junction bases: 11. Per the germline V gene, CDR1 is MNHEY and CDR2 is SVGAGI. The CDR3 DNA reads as TGTGCCAGCAGTTTCCAACGGACAGGGGCACTGGAAAAACTGTTTTTT. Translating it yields CASSFQRTGALEKLFF.

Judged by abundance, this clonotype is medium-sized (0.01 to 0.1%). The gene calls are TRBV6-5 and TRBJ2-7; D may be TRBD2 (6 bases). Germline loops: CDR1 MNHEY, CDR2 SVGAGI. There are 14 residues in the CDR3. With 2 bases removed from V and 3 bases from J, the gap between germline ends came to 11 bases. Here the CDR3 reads CASSYQGGDYEQYF. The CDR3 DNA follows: TGTGCCAGCAGTTACCAGGGCGGGGACTACGAGCAGTACTTC.